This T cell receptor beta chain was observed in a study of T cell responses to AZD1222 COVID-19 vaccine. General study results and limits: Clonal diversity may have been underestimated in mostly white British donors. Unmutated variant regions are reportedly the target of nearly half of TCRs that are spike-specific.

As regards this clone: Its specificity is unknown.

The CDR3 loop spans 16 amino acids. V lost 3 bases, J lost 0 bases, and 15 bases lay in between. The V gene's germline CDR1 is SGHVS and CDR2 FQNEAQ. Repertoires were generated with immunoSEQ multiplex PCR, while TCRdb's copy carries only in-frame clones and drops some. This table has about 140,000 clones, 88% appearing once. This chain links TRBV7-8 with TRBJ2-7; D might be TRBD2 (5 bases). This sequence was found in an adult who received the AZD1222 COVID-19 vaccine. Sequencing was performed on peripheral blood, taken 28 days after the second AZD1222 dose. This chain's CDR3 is CASSFSRGSSSYEQYF. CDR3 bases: TGTGCCAGCAGCTTTTCTCGCGGGTCAAGCTCCTACGAGCAGTACTTC.